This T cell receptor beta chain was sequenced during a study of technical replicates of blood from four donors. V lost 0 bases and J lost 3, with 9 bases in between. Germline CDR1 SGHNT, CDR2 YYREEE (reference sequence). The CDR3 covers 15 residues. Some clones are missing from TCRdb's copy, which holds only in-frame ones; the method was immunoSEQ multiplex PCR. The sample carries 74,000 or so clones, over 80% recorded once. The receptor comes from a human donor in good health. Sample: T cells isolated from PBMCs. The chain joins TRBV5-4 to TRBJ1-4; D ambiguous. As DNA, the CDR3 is TGTGCCAGCAGCTTGGTTGGTCAGTCTAATGAAAAACTGTTTTTT. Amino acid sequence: CASSLVGQSNEKLFF. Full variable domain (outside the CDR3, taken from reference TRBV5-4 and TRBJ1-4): ETGVTQSPTHLIKTRGQQVTLRCSSQSGHNTVSWYQQALGQGPQFIFQYYREEENGRGNFPPRFSGLQFPNYSSELNVNALELDDSALYLCASSLVGQSNEKLFFGSGTQLSVL.